A selection of T cell receptor beta chains follows, all from one sample in a study of Graves' ophthalmopathy and Graves' hyperthyroidism. TCRdb reanalysed the multiplex PCR reads using MiXCR and keeps one entry per CDR3 protein. The data show roughly 410,000 distinct CDR3 sequences, roughly 15% seen once. The specimen was peripheral blood. The source of these receptors is a woman aged 18-30 years with stable Graves' hyperthyroidism. Each CDR3 is given with its conserved first and last residue. The order of the fields is D gene, J gene, clone size, V gene, CDR3 protein, CDR3 DNA. D genes are given only for firm matches. Where a row states a size, it is once, few, many or the class of an expanded clone; other rows omit it.

>TRBD2|TRBJ2-7|-|TRBV18
CASSPQGLAGYEQYF
TGTGCCAGCTCACCACAGGGACTAGCGGGGTACGAGCAGTACTTC
>-|TRBJ2-2|many|TRBV6-5
CASSYEAAGELFF
TGTGCCAGCAGTTATGAGGCGGCCGGGGAGCTGTTTTTT
>-|TRBJ2-7|-|TRBV4-1
CASSQSSGAPEYEQYF
TGCGCCAGCAGCCAGAGTTCTGGGGCCCCTGAATACGAGCAGTACTTC
>-|TRBJ1-2|many|TRBV4-1
CASSQVGRTLNYGYTF
TGCGCCAGCAGCCAAGTAGGCAGAACTCTTAACTATGGCTACACCTTC
>-|TRBJ1-6|many|TRBV12-3/TRBV12-4
CASSLSVSPLHF
TGTGCCAGCAGTTTATCGGTGTCTCCCCTCCACTTT
>TRBD1|TRBJ2-7|-|TRBV6-2/TRBV6-3
CASSSPAGQGYDEQYF
TGTGCCAGCAGTTCCCCGGCGGGACAGGGTTACGACGAGCAGTACTTC
>TRBD1|TRBJ1-5|many|TRBV6-1
CASSTNRGGNQPQHF
TGTGCCAGCAGTACGAACAGGGGTGGAAATCAGCCCCAGCATTTT
>-|TRBJ1-2|many|TRBV10-3
CAISESRGSGYTF
TGTGCCATCAGTGAGTCCCGGGGGTCTGGCTACACCTTC
>-|TRBJ2-7|-|TRBV12-3/TRBV12-4
CASGRKSTYEQYF
TGTGCCAGCGGTCGAAAATCCACCTACGAGCAGTACTTC
>-|TRBJ2-7|-|TRBV12-3/TRBV12-4
CASSLIPSSQYF
TGTGCCAGCAGTCTAATTCCCTCCAGTCAGTACTTC
>-|TRBJ2-7|-|TRBV7-9
CASSPANQLYEQYF
TGTGCCAGCAGCCCCGCGAATCAACTCTACGAGCAGTACTTC
>TRBD2|TRBJ2-2|many|TRBV6-2/TRBV6-3
CASSYLTGGNTGELFF
TGTGCCAGCAGTTACCTTACGGGGGGGAACACCGGGGAGCTGTTTTTT
>TRBD2|TRBJ2-2|many|TRBV15
CATSTGGHTGELFF
TGTGCCACCAGCACGGGGGGGCACACCGGGGAGCTGTTTTTT
>-|TRBJ2-5|-|TRBV12-3/TRBV12-4
CASSLIGILGTQYF
TGTGCCAGCAGTCTTATTGGCATTCTCGGGACCCAGTACTTC
>-|TRBJ2-7|-|TRBV6-2/TRBV6-3
CASSYLDGPSYEQYF
TGTGCCAGCAGTTACCTGGACGGACCCTCCTACGAGCAGTACTTC
>-|TRBJ1-1|many|TRBV9
CASSVGDDTEAFF
TGTGCCAGCAGCGTAGGGGACGACACTGAAGCTTTCTTT
>TRBD1|TRBJ2-7|many|TRBV12-3/TRBV12-4
CASRIRDSATYEQYF
TGTGCCAGCAGGATCCGGGACAGCGCTACCTACGAGCAGTACTTC
>TRBD1|TRBJ1-2|many|TRBV11-1
CASSLAPPGQLHYGYTF
TGTGCCAGCAGCTTAGCCCCTCCGGGACAGCTTCACTATGGCTACACCTTC
>TRBD1|TRBJ2-7|many|TRBV6-2/TRBV6-3
CASSYSGTRGTAPYEQYF
TGTGCCAGCAGTTACTCGGGCACGAGGGGGACAGCACCTTACGAGCAGTACTTC
>TRBD1|TRBJ2-3|few|TRBV5-1
CASSGGQGAPDTQYF
TGCGCCAGCAGCGGGGGACAGGGGGCGCCGGATACGCAGTATTTT
>TRBD2|TRBJ2-3|many|TRBV24-1
CATSDLKRGTDTQYF
TGTGCCACCAGTGATTTGAAGCGGGGGACAGATACGCAGTATTTT
>-|TRBJ1-2|few|TRBV28
CASSLSTPGTPARDYGYTF
TGTGCCAGCAGTTTATCAACCCCCGGGACACCAGCAAGGGACTATGGCTACACCTTC
>-|TRBJ1-1|many|TRBV2
CASSEALRQGRTEAFF
TGTGCCAGCAGTGAAGCGCTTCGGCAGGGGCGTACTGAAGCTTTCTTT
>-|TRBJ1-2|many|TRBV24-1
CATSDPTSNYGYTF
TGTGCCACCAGTGACCCGACAAGTAACTATGGCTACACCTTC
>-|TRBJ1-5|-|TRBV6-5
CASSSSQGSLLRQPQHF
TGTGCCAGCAGTTCCAGCCAGGGAAGTTTATTAAGGCAGCCCCAGCATTTT
>-|TRBJ1-2|many|TRBV12-3/TRBV12-4
CASSLDRTTYGYTF
TGTGCCAGCAGTTTAGACCGTACGACCTATGGCTACACCTTC
>-|TRBJ1-1|many|TRBV5-1
CASSLTGTVFSMNTEAFF
TGCGCCAGCAGCTTGACCGGGACCGTCTTTTCTATGAACACTGAAGCTTTCTTT
>-|TRBJ1-5|many|TRBV6-1
CASSEQGGGGNQPQHF
TGTGCCAGCAGTGAACAGGGAGGCGGGGGCAATCAGCCCCAGCATTTT
>-|TRBJ1-5|many|TRBV15
CATQDRLSLPQHF
TGTGCCACCCAAGACAGGTTGAGTCTACCCCAGCATTTT
>-|TRBJ1-1|many|TRBV7-2
CASSSRQDTEAFF
TGTGCCAGCAGCTCCCGACAGGACACTGAAGCTTTCTTT
>-|TRBJ1-1|many|TRBV9
CASSVFRNTEAFF
TGTGCCAGCAGCGTATTCAGGAACACTGAAGCTTTCTTT
>-|TRBJ1-2|-|TRBV20-1
CSARGSGRASKGYTF
TGCAGTGCTAGAGGGTCAGGCAGGGCGTCTAAGGGCTACACCTTC
>-|TRBJ2-7|many|TRBV28
CASSPESAYRLEQYF
TGTGCCAGCAGTCCCGAATCGGCTTACCGGCTCGAGCAGTACTTC
>-|TRBJ2-2|many|TRBV4-2
CASSQEFSETGELFF
TGTGCCAGCAGCCAAGAGTTTAGCGAAACCGGGGAGCTGTTTTTT
>-|TRBJ2-5|many|TRBV11-2
CASSLRAGRPQETQYF
TGTGCCAGCAGCTTACGGGCAGGGAGGCCCCAAGAGACCCAGTACTTC
>-|TRBJ2-5|many|TRBV7-2
CASSRLETQYF
TGTGCCAGCAGCCGGTTGGAGACCCAGTACTTC